The clone carrying this T cell receptor (beta chain) has a count of ten or more. Antigen unknown. The record originates from a study of glioma-infiltrating T cells. Findings of the study overall: Only very few CDR3 sequences appeared in both tissue and blood.

V gave up 4 bases and J gave up 4 bases, with 13 bases separating them. Germline CDR1 reads LGHDT; CDR2 reads YNNKEL (reference sequence). The CDR3 runs 14 residues. The iRepertoire nested amplicon-rescue multiplex PCR amplified TCR alpha and beta CDR3s from RNA. TCRdb re-derived calls from the multiplex PCR reads in MiXCR, one entry per CDR3 protein. The sample lists 44,000 or so distinct CDR3 sequences; about a fifth were seen once. This clonotype was obtained from a human donor with low-grade glioma or glioblastoma, undergoing nonglioma brain surgery, or in good health (not recorded which). The sequenced sample consisted of glioma tissue, nonneoplastic brain tissue, or PBMCs (not recorded which). The chain is built from TRBV3-1 and TRBJ1-2; D perhaps matches TRBD1 (5 bases). CDR3: CASSPDLGGYGYTF. The CDR3 coding sequence is TGTGCCAGCAGCCCCGACCTTGGGGGCTATGGCTACACCTTC.